A single sample gave rise to the 3 T cell receptor beta chains below, sequenced in a study of blood T cells in healthy people across ages. A sample-barcoded 5' primer and a J-beta primer mix were used in a second PCR of roughly 6 to 11 cycles. Via MiXCR, TCRdb re-called the 5' RACE reads, giving one row per CDR3 protein. Found here are about 1.6 million distinct CDR3 sequences, roughly 30% of them singletons; the top ten hold over 9%. Specimen: blood. Receptors originate from a woman aged 30 to 39 in good health.

This clonotype has only a few counts. The chain couples TRBV20-1 to TRBJ2-7; D perhaps matches TRBD1 (5 bases). The V gene lost 2 bases and the J gene lost 1 base, with 15 bases spanning the gap. The CDR3 loop spans 15 amino acids. Germline assignment: CDR1 DFQATT and CDR2 SNEGSKA (reference sequence). CDR3 sequence reads: CSARPYQGPSYEQYF. CDR3 DNA: TGCAGTGCTAGACCATATCAGGGTCCATCCTACGAGCAGTACTTC.

A word on this clonotype: This sequence may be a read error, since a much larger clone differs from it by one base. The chain carries TRBV10-3 and TRBJ2-6, with D unclear. Germline CDR1 ENHRY, CDR2 SYGVKD. Trimming stripped 10 bases from V and 3 bases from J, with 13 bases between. The CDR3 contains 14 residues. The CDR3 DNA reads TGTGCCACCCTCGAGAGATTTGGGGCCAACGTCCTGACTTTC. Its protein is CATLERFGANVLTF.

The gene calls are TRBV28 and TRBJ2-7; 7 positions match TRBD2. This CDR3 is 13 amino acids long. J gave up 2 bases and V 10 bases, and 8 bases lay outside the gene matches. Germline CDR1 reads MDHEN; CDR2 reads SYDVKM. CDR3 sequence reads: CATRRGGAYEQYF. The CDR3 coding sequence is TGTGCCACAAGGAGGGGAGGGGCCTACGAGCAGTACTTC.